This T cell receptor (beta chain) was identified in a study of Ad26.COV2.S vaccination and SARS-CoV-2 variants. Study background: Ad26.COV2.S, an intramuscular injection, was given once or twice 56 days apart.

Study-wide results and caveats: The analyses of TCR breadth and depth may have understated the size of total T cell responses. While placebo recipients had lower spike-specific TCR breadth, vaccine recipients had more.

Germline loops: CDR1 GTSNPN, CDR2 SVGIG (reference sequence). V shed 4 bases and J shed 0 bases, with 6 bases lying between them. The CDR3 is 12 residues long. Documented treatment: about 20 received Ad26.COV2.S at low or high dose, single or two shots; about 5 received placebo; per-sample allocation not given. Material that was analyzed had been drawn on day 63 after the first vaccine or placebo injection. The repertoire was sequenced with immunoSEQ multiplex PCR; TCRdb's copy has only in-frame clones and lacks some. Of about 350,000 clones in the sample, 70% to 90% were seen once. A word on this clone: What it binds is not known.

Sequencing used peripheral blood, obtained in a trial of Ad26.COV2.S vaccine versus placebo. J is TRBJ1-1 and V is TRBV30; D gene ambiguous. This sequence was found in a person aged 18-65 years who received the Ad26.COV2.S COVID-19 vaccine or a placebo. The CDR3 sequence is CAWINLNTEAFF. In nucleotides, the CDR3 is TGTGCCTGGATAAACCTGAACACTGAAGCTTTCTTT.